This T cell receptor (beta chain) originates from a study of T cell repertoires in cytomegalovirus infection. Study at large: Indications of both CMV infection and matching HLA type were provided by public TCR beta signatures. Overall study findings and caveats: HLA-C-restricted CMV-specific TCR beta clonotypes were dominant in the ex vivo response.

Germline values: CDR1 SGHDT, CDR2 YYEEEE. J was trimmed by 5 bases and V by 4 bases; bases with no gene match: 10. The CDR3 consists of 15 residues. This clonotype was picked up a small number of times. What it recognizes is unknown. TCRdb re-called the reads with MiXCR, one entry per CDR3 protein. The sample gives around 900,000 distinct CDR3 sequences, roughly a third of which show up once; around an eighth is in the top ten. Specimen: cultured CD8+ T cells from PBMCs, collected from culture after CMV antigen stimulation. The receptor's source is a human donor in good health (CMV status not recorded). Some clones in this sample may be carry-over from other donors' samples. The chain carries TRBV5-6 and TRBJ2-3, with TRBD1 identical over 7 bases. Here the CDR3 reads CASSETDRRGDTQYF. In DNA, the CDR3 is TGTGCCAGCAGCGAAACGGACAGGCGAGGAGATACGCAGTATTTT.